The clone carrying this TCR beta chain has just a few counts. What it binds is unknown. The V end was cut by 4 bases, the J end by 4 bases, with 16 bases between. The CDR3 totals 15 residues. Germline CDR1 SGHAT, CDR2 FQNNGV. The data originate from a study of regulatory T cells in long-lasting Graves disease. As for the study in general: Those with persistent Graves' disease had received antithyroid drugs for over 5 years with positive TSH receptor antibodies.

Findings and limits, study-wide: Persistent patients had a count of shared public clonotypes (around 2,500) that exceeded that of new patients (around 960). Persistent Graves' patients had lower TCR diversity than newly diagnosed ones.

Time point described: persistent/refractory GD, antithyroid drugs over 5 years with positive TRAb. PBMCs provided the RNA from which the TCR library was made. Arm-PCR with iRepertoire HTBI primers amplified the CDR3 regions for these TCR beta libraries. From the multiplex PCR reads, TCRdb called clonotypes with MiXCR, one entry per CDR3 protein. Of some 450,000 distinct CDR3 sequences listed, 23% were seen once; the top ten hold around 26%. The V call is TRBV11-2, the J call TRBJ2-5, with D perhaps being TRBD1 or TRBD2 (6 bases each). The sample was peripheral blood mononuclear cells (PBMCs), taken when the disease was refractory, from a patient treated with antithyroid drugs. The clonotype originates from a female donor with Graves disease. This CDR3 reads CASSSRLGGRETQYF. The CDR3 nucleotides are TGTGCCAGCAGCTCGCGCCTTGGGGGGCGAGAGACCCAGTACTTC.